This T cell receptor beta chain was profiled in a study of blood T cell repertoires in COVID-19. The CDR3 contains 15 residues. Trimming at V came to 8 bases and at J to 5 bases, leaving 9 bases not matched to a gene. The germline gives CDR1 ENHRY, CDR2 SYGVKD. TCRdb's table, derived via immunoSEQ multiplex PCR, lists solely in-frame clones and lacks some. Counted here are approximately 200,000 clones, about 95% occurring once; the ten biggest clones make up 0.76%. The chain employs TRBV10-3 and TRBJ2-1; 10 nucleotides align to TRBD2. The TCR sequence derives from a man younger than 40 with COVID-19, enrolled during active disease. Sequencing was done on a sample of peripheral blood. CDR3 loop: CAIGEKRGGDNEQFF. The CDR3 coding sequence is TGTGCCATCGGGGAGAAGCGGGGGGGAGACAATGAGCAGTTCTTC.